Each of the 25 T cell receptor beta chains below was sequenced from the same sample in a study of PD-L1 blockade in urothelial cancer. Time point given: peripheral blood 6 weeks after treatment start. Clones were read by immunoSEQ multiplex PCR, and TCRdb kept only the in-frame ones, dropping some. Here the sample spans about 30,000 clones, 80% to 90% being singletons. Sample: PBMCs, taken around atezolizumab (anti-PD-L1) treatment. The origin of the receptors is a man of 80 years or more with urothelial cancer.

In DNA form, the CDR3 reads TGCGCCAGCAGCCTATCCCAAGAGACCCAGTACTTC. This encodes CASSLSQETQYF. The genes are TRBV5-1 and TRBJ2-5; D call uncertain. CDR3 length: 12 amino acids. Looked up from germline, CDR1 is SGHRS and CDR2 is YFSETQ. V lost 4 bases, J lost 1 base, and 5 bases lay in between.

With respect to this clone: The sample carries other DNA sequences with the same CDR3. The chain uses TRBV18 and TRBJ1-5; TRBD1 agrees at 7 bases. V shed 3 bases and J 5 bases; nucleotides not matched to a gene: 1. The length of the CDR3 is 13 residues. Germline values: CDR1 KGHSH, CDR2 LQKENI. Here the CDR3 DNA reads TGTGCCAGCTCACCGCAGGGGGATCAGCCCCAGCATTTT. Translating it yields CASSPQGDQPQHF.

V and J are TRBV4-1 and TRBJ2-6, with 9 bases matching TRBD1. Germline V CDR1 and CDR2: MGHRA, YSYEKL. The CDR3 is 18 residues long. V dropped 0 bases and J dropped 2; count of bases not matched to a gene: 5. The chain's CDR3 is CASSQDWDRVPGANVLTF. The CDR3 DNA reads TGCGCCAGCAGCCAAGATTGGGACAGGGTCCCTGGGGCCAACGTCCTGACTTTC.

This clone has a single count. The chain carries TRBV5-4 and TRBJ2-7, with TRBD1 matching over 7 bases. V was pared by 0 bases and J by 1 base, with 4 bases of the junction left unmatched. The CDR3 is 15 residues long. Germline V CDR1 and CDR2: SGHNT, YYREEE (reference sequence). CDR3 residues: CASSLVGRGSYEQYF. CDR3 sequence (DNA): TGTGCCAGCAGCTTGGTGGGCAGGGGGTCCTACGAGCAGTACTTC. The full variable domain, in which reference TRBV5-4 and TRBJ2-7 provide the parts outside the CDR3, is ETGVTQSPTHLIKTRGQQVTLRCSSQSGHNTVSWYQQALGQGPQFIFQYYREEENGRGNFPPRFSGLQFPNYSSELNVNALELDDSALYLCASSLVGRGSYEQYFGPGTRLTVT.

The chain has TRBV6-1 and TRBJ2-1; 11 bases align to TRBD2. The V segment lost 4 bases and the J segment 4 bases; nucleotides outside the gene matches: 0. The CDR3 runs 14 residues. Germline-derived CDR1 and CDR2 are MNHNS and SASEGT. This CDR3 reads CASSGLAGYNEQFF. In nucleotides, the CDR3 is TGTGCCAGCAGTGGACTAGCGGGGTACAATGAGCAGTTCTTC.

This chain connects TRBV2 to TRBJ2-1; 8 nucleotides agree with TRBD2. Looked up from germline, CDR1 is SNHLY and CDR2 is FYNNEI. Trimming removed 6 bases from V and 7 bases from J; junction bases left unmatched: 8. The CDR3 extends over 14 amino acids. The CDR3 here is CASRQREMGNEQFF. CDR3 DNA: TGTGCCAGCAGGCAGCGGGAGATGGGGAATGAGCAGTTCTTC.

J is TRBJ2-1 and V is TRBV9, with a weak D call TRBD2 (6 bases). This CDR3 contains 17 residues. Per germline, CDR1 SGDLS and CDR2 YYNGEE. Trimming pared 0 bases from V and 4 bases from J, leaving 17 bases between. As DNA, the CDR3 is TGTGCCAGCAGCGTAGTTGGTGGAGCGGGTGGTTACAATGAGCAGTTCTTC. Amino acid sequence: CASSVVGGAGGYNEQFF. The variable domain in full, completed from reference TRBV9 and TRBJ2-1, reads DSGVTQTPKHLITATGQRVTLRCSPRSGDLSVYWYQQSLDQGLQFLIQYYNGEERAKGNILERFSAQQFPDLHSELNLSSLELGDSALYFCASSVVGGAGGYNEQFFGPGTRLTVL.

The chain uses TRBV19 and TRBJ1-1, with 8 bases that match TRBD1. Germline CDR1 is LNHDA and CDR2 is SQIVND (reference sequence). Trimming cost V 3 bases and J 4 bases; bases outside gene matches: 4. This CDR3 is built from 14 residues. The CDR3 nucleotides are TGTGCCAGTAGTATGACAGGGGCTCCCACTGAAGCTTTCTTT. Translated: CASSMTGAPTEAFF.

This chain uses TRBV28 with TRBJ2-2; 9 bases are shared with TRBD2. The length of the CDR3 is 15 residues. The germline gives CDR1 MDHEN, CDR2 SYDVKM. Trimming cost V 2 bases and J 5 bases; bases outside gene matches: 3. In DNA form, the CDR3 reads TGTGCCAGCAGTTTAGAGCGGGGGGCTACCGGGGAGCTGTTTTTT. It codes for CASSLERGATGELFF.

This chain uses TRBV5-1 with TRBJ1-3, with 9 bases fitting TRBD1. The CDR3 is made up of 15 amino acids. V was pared by 4 bases and J by 6 bases, with 8 bases of the junction left unmatched. Germline V lookup: CDR1 SGHRS, CDR2 YFSETQ. CDR3 loop: CASSRMTGGVNTIYF. In DNA, the CDR3 is TGCGCCAGCAGCCGAATGACAGGGGGTGTAAACACCATATATTTT.

In this sample, this clone turned up a few times. The rearrangement links TRBV7-9 to TRBJ2-3, with D perhaps matching TRBD1 (5 bases). The V gene lost 4 bases and the J gene lost 5 bases, with 13 bases spanning the gap. Germline V gene data show CDR1 as SEHNR and CDR2 as FQNEAQ (reference sequence). This CDR3 is 14 amino acids long. The CDR3 DNA is TGTGCCAGCAGCTCGGGCTCTAGGGGAGATACGCAGTATTTT. This codes for CASSSGSRGDTQYF.

The chain uses TRBV7-8 and TRBJ2-6; D may be TRBD2 (5 bases). This CDR3 is 14 amino acids long. V was pared by 5 bases and J by 1 base, with 6 bases between. Germline CDR1 SGHVS, CDR2 FQNEAQ. Here the CDR3 DNA reads TGTGCCAGCAGCCGGGGATCTGGGGCCAACGTCCTGACTTTC. This encodes CASSRGSGANVLTF.

This chain joins TRBV7-9 and TRBJ1-5; a possible D gene is TRBD1 (5 bases). Trimming removed 5 bases at V and 5 bases at J, with 16 bases between. Looked up from germline, CDR1 is SEHNR and CDR2 is FQNEAQ (reference sequence). The CDR3 sequence is 15 residues long. CDR3 residues: CASSRGGLDYQPQHF. In nucleotides, the CDR3 is TGTGCCAGCAGCCGGGGGGGACTGGACTATCAGCCCCAGCATTTT.

The chain has TRBV9 and TRBJ2-2; TRBD1 matches 8 bases. The CDR3 extends over 18 amino acids. From germline, CDR1 is SGDLS and CDR2 YYNGEE. The V and J ends lost 4 bases and 7 bases, in that order; junction bases with no gene match: 18. This CDR3 reads CASSIRTGIEGTVGELFF. CDR3 DNA: TGTGCCAGCAGCATAAGGACAGGGATTGAGGGAACGGTCGGGGAGCTGTTTTTT. Complete variable domain (other parts from reference TRBV9 and TRBJ2-2): DSGVTQTPKHLITATGQRVTLRCSPRSGDLSVYWYQQSLDQGLQFLIQYYNGEERAKGNILERFSAQQFPDLHSELNLSSLELGDSALYFCASSIRTGIEGTVGELFFGEGSRLTVL.

This chain connects TRBV6-6 to TRBJ2-1, with TRBD2 matching 8 bases. V was clipped by 8 bases and J by 9 bases; unmatched bases: 9. The V gene's germline CDR1 is MNHNY and CDR2 SVGAGI (reference sequence). The CDR3 runs to 13 residues. CDR3 sequence reads: CASSGKRESEQFF. The CDR3 region has the DNA TGTGCCAGCTCAGGCAAGCGGGAGAGTGAGCAGTTCTTC.

The chain uses TRBV14 and TRBJ1-1; no clear D gene. Trimming cost V 0 bases and J 1 base, with 6 bases left between them. The CDR3 is made up of 14 amino acids. From germline, CDR1 is SGHDN and CDR2 FVKESK. The DNA for the CDR3 is TGTGCCAGCAGCCAAGAAACCAGGAACACTGAAGCTTTCTTT. Protein sequence: CASSQETRNTEAFF.

This chain uses TRBV28 with TRBJ1-5, with 7 bases fitting TRBD1. The CDR3 has 18 residues. J gave up 5 bases and V 7 bases, and 20 bases lay outside the gene matches. In germline, CDR1 is MDHEN, CDR2 SYDVKM. The CDR3 here is CASTVSEGAPLGDQPQHF. For the CDR3, the DNA is TGTGCCAGCACCGTGAGCGAGGGGGCTCCCTTAGGGGATCAGCCCCAGCATTTT.

This CDR3 reads CASSIDSDRAYGYTF. The CDR3 nucleotides read TGTGCCAGTAGTATAGACTCGGACAGGGCGTATGGCTACACCTTC. The V gene is TRBV19, the J gene TRBJ1-2, with 8 bases fitting TRBD1. Trimming at V came to 0 bases and at J to 5 bases, leaving 5 bases not matched to a gene. Germline V gives CDR1 LNHDA, CDR2 SQIVND (reference sequence). This CDR3 has 15 amino acids.

This clone was seen once. The chain has TRBV7-8 and TRBJ2-7; 7 bases are a match to TRBD1. The CDR3 runs to 13 residues. The V segment lost 6 bases and the J segment 7 bases; nucleotides outside the gene matches: 9. CDR1 is SGHVS, CDR2 FQNEAQ, per germline. The CDR3 spells CASSSRQTGEQYF. For the CDR3, the DNA is TGTGCCAGCAGTTCTAGACAGACAGGGGAGCAGTACTTC.

The chain employs TRBV28 and TRBJ2-6, with TRBD1 matching 8 bases. V lost 2 bases and J lost 0; bases outside the gene matches: 3. Per germline, CDR1 MDHEN and CDR2 SYDVKM. The CDR3 totals 17 residues. The CDR3 DNA follows: TGTGCCAGCAGTTTAGGGACAGGAAGCTCTGGGGCCAACGTCCTGACTTTC. It encodes CASSLGTGSSGANVLTF.

The chain joins TRBV5-6 to TRBJ2-7, with D perhaps TRBD1 (7 bases). V lost 3 bases to trimming and J lost 1 base, with 14 bases between them. The germline V gene encodes CDR1 SGHDT and CDR2 YYEEEE. This CDR3 region has 15 residues. The chain's CDR3 is CASSSEGDRSYEQYF. For the CDR3, the DNA is TGTGCCAGCAGCTCGGAGGGGGACAGATCCTACGAGCAGTACTTC.

This clone was seen more than once but under ten times. The rearrangement joins TRBV7-2 to TRBJ2-4; 7 nucleotides align to TRBD1. V shed 0 bases, J shed 0 bases, and the junction held 2 bases outside the gene matches. The CDR3 runs to 16 residues. In germline, CDR1 is SGHTA, CDR2 FQGNSA. CDR3 sequence: CASSLAPGGAKNIQYF. For the CDR3, the DNA is TGTGCCAGCAGCTTAGCACCAGGGGGAGCCAAAAACATTCAGTACTTC.

This chain links TRBV9 with TRBJ2-5; no clear D. The CDR3 is 12 residues long. V was pared by 4 bases and J by 4 bases, with 8 bases between. CDR1 and CDR2 (germline): SGDLS, YYNGEE. CDR3 sequence: CASSPSRETQYF. CDR3 nucleotides: TGTGCCAGCAGCCCCTCCCGAGAGACCCAGTACTTC.

The chain employs TRBV5-4 and TRBJ2-3; 7 bases line up with TRBD2. The V segment lost 0 bases and the J segment 0 bases; nucleotides outside the gene matches: 4. The germline V gene has CDR1 SGHNT and CDR2 YYREEE (reference sequence). This CDR3 region has 16 residues. CDR3 coding DNA: TGTGCCAGCAGCTTGGCCACGGGAGGAAGCACAGATACGCAGTATTTT. This translates into CASSLATGGSTDTQYF.

The V and J genes are TRBV28 and TRBJ2-1; a possible D gene is TRBD1 (6 bases). Trimming took off 5 bases at V and 7 bases at J, with 15 bases between the two ends. The germline gives CDR1 MDHEN, CDR2 SYDVKM. There are 14 residues in the CDR3. The CDR3: CASSELTGSNEQFF. CDR3 DNA: TGTGCCAGCAGTGAATTAACAGGGAGTAATGAGCAGTTCTTC. Full variable domain (outside the CDR3, taken from reference TRBV28 and TRBJ2-1): DVKVTQSSRYLVKRTGEKVFLECVQDMDHENMFWYRQDPGLGLRLIYFSYDVKMKEKGDIPEGYSVSREKKERFSLILESASTNQTSMYLCASSELTGSNEQFFGPGTRLTVL.